Presented here are 24 T cell receptor beta chains from one specimen sequenced in a study of T-cell reconstitution after alpha-beta-depleted transplantation in children. The authors prepared the TCRbeta library with unique molecular identifiers. TCRdb reanalysed the PCR reads using MiXCR and keeps one entry per CDR3 protein. The table has over 400,000 distinct CDR3 sequences, approximately 12% seen once. Sequenced here: PBMCs from the stem cell graft donor, sampled from the stem cell graft. Receptors were obtained from a human donor who donated a stem cell graft to a child with combined immunodeficiency.

This clonotype showed up many times. The chain carries TRBV5-1 and TRBJ2-2, with TRBD2 matching over 12 bases. CDR3 length equals 15 residues. The junction had 10 bases not matched to a gene; V was cut back by 7 bases and J by 9 bases. Germline loops: CDR1 SGHRS, CDR2 YFSETQ. CDR3 in amino acids: CASGPTSGSIRELFF. The CDR3 DNA sequence: TGCGCCAGCGGACCGACTAGCGGGAGTATCAGGGAGCTGTTTTTT.

This clonotype has a handful of counts. The rearrangement links TRBV11-2 to TRBJ1-1, with D perhaps TRBD1 (6 bases). The V end was cut by 5 bases, the J end by 4 bases, with 14 bases between. CDR1 and CDR2 (germline): SGHAT, FQNNGV. The CDR3 spans 14 residues. CDR3 in amino acids: CASSVLTGTTEAFF. DNA of the CDR3: TGTGCCAGCAGCGTACTTACAGGGACCACTGAAGCTTTCTTT.

This clonotype was counted a few times. The J gene is TRBJ2-2, the V gene TRBV12-3 or TRBV12-4; 9 bases match TRBD1. The J segment lost 5 bases and the V segment lost 8 bases, leaving 9 bases of the junction unmatched. The CDR3 runs to 15 residues. In DNA form, the CDR3 reads TGTGCCAGCGGAGCCGGGACAGGGCTTACCGGGGAGCTGTTTTTT. Its protein is CASGAGTGLTGELFF.

This clonotype was recorded at least ten times. The chain uses TRBV19 and TRBJ2-1; weak D call: TRBD2 (5 bases). CDR3 length equals 13 residues. Between the trimmed V and J ends, which lost 6 bases and 5 bases, there was a span of 11 bases. CDR1 and CDR2 from the germline V gene are LNHDA and SQIVND (reference sequence). The CDR3 sequence is CASRIGENNEQFF. CDR3 in DNA: TGTGCCAGTAGAATTGGGGAGAACAATGAGCAGTTCTTC.

This clonotype was seen a handful of times. The CDR3 is CASSYGATTGYEQYF. CDR3 nucleotides: TGTGCCAGCAGCTACGGGGCAACCACCGGCTACGAGCAGTACTTC. The chain uses TRBV4-2 and TRBJ2-7; perhaps D is TRBD1 or TRBD2 (5 bases each). CDR1 and CDR2 from the germline V gene are LGHNA and YNFKEQ. V was pared by 5 bases and J by 3 bases, with 17 bases between. The CDR3 spans 15 residues.

This chain uses TRBV2 with TRBJ1-1; no clear D gene. This CDR3 has 13 residues. The V end lost 3 bases, the J end lost 5 bases, and 10 bases lay between the germline ends. Germline assignment: CDR1 SNHLY and CDR2 FYNNEI. The CDR3 DNA follows: TGTGCCAGCAGTGATTCGGGTTTTACTGAAGCTTTCTTT. It encodes CASSDSGFTEAFF. Full variable domain (rest looked up from reference TRBV2 and TRBJ1-1): EPEVTQTPSHQVTQMGQEVILRCVPISNHLYFYWYRQILGQKVEFLVSFYNNEISEKSEIFDDQFSVERPDGSNFTLKIRSTKLEDSAMYFCASSDSGFTEAFFGQGTRLTVV.

V usage is TRBV19 and J usage is TRBJ1-1, with D unclear. The germline V and J ends were trimmed by 3 bases and 5 bases, with 16 bases remaining between them. CDR3 length: 15 residues. Germline CDR1 is LNHDA and CDR2 is SQIVND (reference sequence). The CDR3, as DNA: TGTGCCAGTAGTATCCTCCCGGGAGAGGATACTGAAGCTTTCTTT. Protein: CASSILPGEDTEAFF.

This chain connects TRBV29-1 to TRBJ2-1, with TRBD2 identical over 7 bases. The germline V gene has CDR1 SQVTM and CDR2 ANQGSEA. Unmatched junction bases numbered 12, after V lost 4 bases and J lost 0 bases. This CDR3 contains 17 residues. In nucleotides, the CDR3 is TGCAGCGTTGTCGGGTTCACGGGAGGAACCTCCTACAATGAGCAGTTCTTC. Translating it yields CSVVGFTGGTSYNEQFF.

This chain links TRBV12-3 or TRBV12-4 with TRBJ2-5, with 10 positions matching TRBD2. CDR3 length equals 14 residues. V lost 3 bases to trimming and J lost 5 bases; unmatched junction nucleotides: 3. The CDR3 loop reads CASSLSGRAETQYF. In DNA form, the CDR3 reads TGTGCCAGCAGTTTGAGCGGGAGGGCGGAGACCCAGTACTTC.

This clonotype was counted between two and nine times. The chain couples TRBV7-7 to TRBJ2-1; 9 positions agree with TRBD1. The germline gives CDR1 SSHAT, CDR2 FNYEAQ (reference sequence). The CDR3 is made up of 15 amino acids. After removal of 5 bases from V and 3 bases from J, the junction contained 5 bases not matched to a gene. CDR3 coding DNA: TGTGCCAGCAGCATCGGACAGGGGCTCTACAATGAGCAGTTCTTC. This codes for CASSIGQGLYNEQFF.

This clonotype was counted many times. The rearrangement joins TRBV27 to TRBJ1-5; D is ambiguous. Germline values: CDR1 MNHEY, CDR2 SMNVEV (reference sequence). This CDR3 has 14 residues. V gave up 6 bases and J gave up 3 bases, with 12 bases separating them. The CDR3 region has the DNA TGTGCCAGCAGGCTTTCGGCCGACAATCAGCCCCAGCATTTT. This sequence encodes CASRLSADNQPQHF.

V usage is TRBV18 and J usage is TRBJ2-7, with D possibly TRBD1 on 6 matching bases. The CDR3 runs 15 residues. Germline assignment: CDR1 KGHSH and CDR2 LQKENI. Deletions cut 6 bases from V and 6 bases from J, with 21 bases between. In DNA, the CDR3 is TGTGCCAGCTCCTTACTGCTACAGGGAAGAACCGAGCAGTACTTC. Protein sequence: CASSLLLQGRTEQYF.

The V and J genes are TRBV6-5 and TRBJ1-1; TRBD1 is a possible D gene (5 bases). Germline assignment: CDR1 MNHEY and CDR2 SVGAGI. The V end lost 0 bases, the J end lost 3 bases, and 14 bases lay between the germline ends. The CDR3 runs 16 residues. The CDR3 DNA follows: TGTGCCAGCAGTTACTCGAGGGGAGAAGGTGACACTGAAGCTTTCTTT. Translation gives CASSYSRGEGDTEAFF.

This clonotype has just a few counts. V gene TRBV30 combines with J gene TRBJ2-5; 8 bases map to TRBD1. This CDR3 has 13 residues. V lost 8 bases to trimming and J lost 3 bases; unmatched junction nucleotides: 8. Per the germline V gene, CDR1 is GTSNPN and CDR2 is SVGIG (reference sequence). CDR3 nucleotide sequence: TGTGCCAACCGACAGGGGAAGGAAGAGACCCAGTACTTC. It specifies CANRQGKEETQYF.

In its sample, this clonotype was seen a few times. The chain couples TRBV2 to TRBJ2-1; D uncertain. CDR1 and CDR2 (germline): SNHLY, FYNNEI. V was trimmed by 2 bases and J by 9 bases, leaving 8 bases between them. The CDR3 consists of 12 residues. The CDR3 nucleotides are TGTGCCAGCAGTGAACGGCAAGTTGAGCAGTTCTTC. This encodes CASSERQVEQFF.

This clonotype was recorded a few times. The chain has TRBV6-5 and TRBJ2-7, with D uncertain. Trimming shortened V by 2 bases and J by 5 bases, and 10 bases separated the two germline ends. This CDR3 contains 13 residues. Germline CDR1 MNHEY, CDR2 SVGAGI. The CDR3 loop reads CASSYTKAHEQYF. Written as DNA, the CDR3 is TGTGCCAGCAGTTACACTAAGGCCCACGAGCAGTACTTC.

This clonotype was counted between two and nine times. The rearrangement links TRBV15 to TRBJ2-5, with 8 bases fitting TRBD2. Germline V gene lookup returns CDR1 LNHNV and CDR2 YYDKDF (reference sequence). This CDR3 has 15 amino acids. The V gene end was trimmed by 1 base and the J gene end by 2 bases; junction bases not matched to a gene: 3. The CDR3 bases are TGTGCCACCAGCAGAGTAGCGGGGAATCAAGAGACCCAGTACTTC. Residues: CATSRVAGNQETQYF.

This clonotype has a handful of counts. This chain uses TRBV30 with TRBJ2-3; 10 bases are shared with TRBD2. V dropped 3 bases and J dropped 2; count of bases not matched to a gene: 5. This CDR3 is 15 amino acids long. The germline V gene encodes CDR1 GTSNPN and CDR2 SVGIG (reference sequence). CDR3 sequence: CAWSQSGRDTDTQYF. As DNA, the CDR3 is TGTGCCTGGAGCCAAAGCGGGAGGGACACAGATACGCAGTATTTT. The entire variable domain, with the rest obtained from reference TRBV30 and TRBJ2-3, is as follows: SQTIHQWPATLVQPVGSPLSLECTVEGTSNPNLYWYRQAAGRGLQLLFYSVGIGQISSEVPQNLSASRPQDRQFILSSKKLLLSDSGFYLCAWSQSGRDTDTQYFGPGTRLTVL.

The chain is built from TRBV20-1 and TRBJ2-1; 8 bases line up with TRBD2. With V trimmed by 2 bases and J by 7 bases, 10 bases remained unmatched. Germline values: CDR1 DFQATT, CDR2 SNEGSKA (reference sequence). The CDR3 is 15 amino acids. The CDR3 DNA reads TGCAGTGCTAGATCGCCGGGGGGGGCGGGAAATGAGCAGTTCTTC. Its translation is CSARSPGGAGNEQFF.

The table lists this clonotype with a few counts. J is TRBJ2-3 and V is TRBV4-3; TRBD2 aligns across 9 bases. The trim removed 0 bases at V and 4 bases at J, leaving 11 bases unmatched. Per germline, CDR1 LGHNA and CDR2 YSLEER. The CDR3 spans 18 residues. CDR3 sequence (DNA): TGCGCCAGCAGCCAAGATGCTGTGCGGGGGGGCCCCCCAGATACGCAGTATTTT. As protein: CASSQDAVRGGPPDTQYF.

The chain employs TRBV7-9 and TRBJ2-7; 7 nucleotides agree with TRBD1. CDR3 length: 15 amino acids. The germline CDR1 and CDR2 sequences are SEHNR and FQNEAQ (reference sequence). V was clipped by 5 bases and J by 3 bases; unmatched bases: 10. The CDR3 sequence: CASSRRTGVHYEQYF. CDR3 bases: TGTGCCAGCAGCCGAAGGACAGGAGTCCACTACGAGCAGTACTTC.

This chain joins TRBV12-3 or TRBV12-4 and TRBJ2-4; D is unclear. Trimming cost V 0 bases and J 7 bases, with 10 bases left between them. The CDR3 runs 14 residues. The CDR3 loop reads CASSLASIGNIQYF. CDR3 nucleotides: TGTGCCAGCAGTTTAGCTAGTATAGGGAACATTCAGTACTTC.

This clonotype was recorded a few times. V usage is TRBV5-5 and J usage is TRBJ2-2; D unresolved. CDR3 length: 17 residues. CDR1 and CDR2 (germline): SGHKS, YYEKEE (reference sequence). V was shortened by 1 base and J by 1 base, with 14 bases between the two germline ends. CDR3 sequence reads: CASSLLWPPENTGELFF. DNA for the CDR3: TGTGCCAGCAGCTTGCTCTGGCCCCCCGAGAACACCGGGGAGCTGTTTTTT. The full variable domain, with the rest looked up from reference TRBV5-5 and TRBJ2-2, is DAGVTQSPTHLIKTRGQQVTLRCSPISGHKSVSWYQQVLGQGPQFIFQYYEKEERGRGNFPDRFSARQFPNYSSELNVNALLLGDSALYLCASSLLWPPENTGELFFGEGSRLTVL.

J is TRBJ2-3 and V is TRBV30; D might be TRBD2 (6 bases). The CDR3 contains 13 residues. CDR1 is GTSNPN, CDR2 SVGIG, per germline (reference sequence). Trimming took off 4 bases at V and 2 bases at J, with 10 bases between the two ends. The CDR3 DNA is TGTGCCTGGACGCGGGACCCCACAGATACGCAGTATTTT. Protein: CAWTRDPTDTQYF. Together with reference TRBV30 and TRBJ2-3, the CDR3 gives the full variable domain: SQTIHQWPATLVQPVGSPLSLECTVEGTSNPNLYWYRQAAGRGLQLLFYSVGIGQISSEVPQNLSASRPQDRQFILSSKKLLLSDSGFYLCAWTRDPTDTQYFGPGTRLTVL.